The entry below describes one T cell receptor beta chain. This sample is drawn from a study of early T cells in non-severe SARS-CoV-2 infection. Individual cDNA molecules each received unique molecular identifiers attached to them. In TCRdb, the 5' RACE reads were re-called with MiXCR into one record per CDR3 protein. The profile shows about 88,000 distinct CDR3 sequences, under 15% of them singletons. The CDR3 runs 14 residues. Germline CDR1 reads SEHNR; CDR2 reads FQNEAQ (reference sequence). V shed 5 bases and J 6 bases; nucleotides not matched to a gene: 8. V gene TRBV7-9 combines with J gene TRBJ2-7; 9 bases match TRBD1. The source material was whole blood. This receptor was taken from an adult who was a healthcare worker with PCR-confirmed SARS-CoV-2 infection or an uninfected control (not recorded which). The CDR3 sequence is CASSQGTGSAEQYF. For the CDR3, the DNA is TGTGCCAGCAGCCAAGGGACAGGGTCTGCCGAGCAGTACTTC. Full variable domain (missing parts from reference TRBV7-9 and TRBJ2-7): DTGVSQNPRHKITKRGQNVTFRCDPISEHNRLYWYRQTLGQGPEFLTYFQNEAQLEKSRLLSDRFSAERPKGSFSTLEIQRTEQGDSAMYLCASSQGTGSAEQYFGPGTRLTVT.